This TCR beta chain was sequenced for a study of molecular identifiers for immune sequencing clone quantification. Study conclusions and caveats: Amid 750,000 to 1,000,000 naive cells, spiked Jurkat TCR RNA from one cell was reportedly still detectable.

The sample holds one count of this clonotype. Its antigen is currently unknown. A single base separates this from a much larger clone, so it may be a read error. There are 14 residues in the CDR3. V shed 5 bases and J 6 bases; nucleotides not matched to a gene: 4. Germline CDR1 reads SGHRS; CDR2 reads YFSETQ. The naive CD8 libraries originated from between 20,000 and 1,000,000 sorted cells and drew on 10%, 30% or 50% RNA. For bulk TCR libraries, previously described methods and listed TCR primers were used. A single record per CDR3 protein comes from TCRdb applying MiXCR to the PCR reads. Counted here are about half a million distinct CDR3 sequences, roughly 23% occurring once; the ten biggest clones make up under 0.85%.

The specimen was naive CD8+ T cells from blood, with Jurkat cell RNA spiked in. Subset given: FACS-sorted CD8+CD4-CCR7+CD45RA+ naive T cells. The receptor comes from a human donor in good health. Some libraries in this study had Jurkat cell RNA spiked in. V and J are TRBV5-1 and TRBJ2-2; 10 positions agree with TRBD2. In nucleotides, the CDR3 is TGCGCCAGCAGGGATAGCGGGAGGCCCGGGGAGCTGTTTTTT. This codes for CASRDSGRPGELFF.